This T cell receptor beta chain is from a study of blood T cell repertoires in COVID-19. Study-wide context: Samples came from the United States, Italy and Spain, spanning acute and convalescent COVID-19. Nucleic acid was either cDNA or gDNA, and it came from T cells, B-cell-depleted T cells, or PBMCs.

Followed over time, Seattle patients had been enrolled while infection was active. In the original processing: Reference gene primer amplification gave nucleated cell count estimates. Sequenced by immunoSEQ multiplex PCR; TCRdb stores in-frame clones only, minus some. The D gene and trimming were derived from the DNA, and the V and J assignments and clone size from that table. The repertoire holds 150,000 to 200,000 clones, around 75% seen once, with less than 7% in the top ten. Between the trimmed V and J ends, which lost 6 bases and 4 bases, there was a span of 16 bases. The CDR3 contains 15 residues. CDR1 and CDR2 (germline): SGHVS, FNYEAQ.

The TCR sequence derives from a middle-aged woman with COVID-19, enrolled during active disease. The sample taken for sequencing was peripheral blood. The chain couples TRBV7-6 to TRBJ2-1; D call uncertain. The CDR3, as DNA: TGTGCCAGCAGTTTTCTTCCCCTTCTTTACAATGAGCAGTTCTTC. Residues: CASSFLPLLYNEQFF.